The rows below give T cell receptor beta chains drawn from one sample of a study of regulatory T cells in long-lasting Graves disease. TCRdb reanalysed the multiplex PCR reads using MiXCR and keeps one entry per CDR3 protein. The table has some 330,000 distinct CDR3 sequences, roughly 25% seen once; the top ten hold 25% to 30%. The sample was peripheral blood mononuclear cells (PBMCs), taken when the disease was refractory, from a patient treated with antithyroid drugs. All receptors come from a woman in her 40s with Graves disease. Each CDR3 is given with its conserved first and last residue. The D gene is left open where the match is weak. Clone size, where shown, is once, few, many, or a class for clones that have expanded.

>-|TRBV4-1|TRBD2|TRBJ2-2
CASSPGLALTSTGELFF
TGCGCCAGCAGTCCCGGACTAGCTCTAACATCCACCGGGGAGCTGTTTTTT
>-|TRBV4-1|-|TRBJ2-1
CASSLKADSYNEQFF
TGCGCCAGCAGCCTAAAAGCGGACTCCTACAATGAGCAGTTCTTC
>many|TRBV2|TRBD1|TRBJ2-7
CASVGQGTYEQYF
TGTGCCAGCGTAGGACAGGGGACCTACGAGCAGTACTTC
>-|TRBV7-6|-|TRBJ1-1
CASSPWGGGTEAFF
TGTGCCAGCAGCCCCTGGGGCGGGGGCACTGAAGCTTTCTTT
>-|TRBV5-1|TRBD2|TRBJ2-2
CASSERTSGILNTGELFF
TGCGCCAGCAGCGAAAGGACTAGCGGGATACTGAACACCGGGGAGCTGTTTTTT
>many|TRBV28|TRBD1|TRBJ1-4
CASSSGDSENEKLFF
TGTGCCAGCAGTTCGGGGGACAGCGAGAATGAAAAACTGTTTTTT
>many|TRBV2|-|TRBJ2-5
CASRMEGGAETQYF
TGTGCCAGCAGGATGGAGGGGGGAGCAGAGACCCAGTACTTC
>few|TRBV20-1|-|TRBJ1-1
CSASIPPMNTEAFF
TGCAGTGCTAGTATTCCCCCTATGAACACTGAAGCTTTCTTT
>few|TRBV7-9|TRBD1|TRBJ2-7
CASRTGQGIGEQYF
TGTGCCAGCAGGACGGGACAGGGGATCGGCGAGCAGTACTTC
>many|TRBV12-3/TRBV12-4|-|TRBJ2-5
CASSLTRWETQYF
TGTGCCAGCAGTTTGACGCGTTGGGAGACCCAGTACTTC
>many|TRBV15|-|TRBJ2-5
CATSRDRLGRGTQYF
TGTGCCACCAGCAGAGATCGACTAGGCCGGGGGACCCAGTACTTC
>many|TRBV20-1|-|TRBJ1-6
CSARDFRVGSPLHF
TGCAGTGCTAGAGACTTCAGGGTCGGTTCACCCCTCCACTTT
>few|TRBV11-2|-|TRBJ1-1
CASSELLGGTEAFF
TGTGCCAGCAGCGAACTCTTGGGGGGAACTGAAGCTTTCTTT
>-|TRBV2|-|TRBJ2-1
CASSGQNYNEQFF
TGTGCCAGCAGCGGACAAAACTACAATGAGCAGTTCTTC
>many|TRBV3-1|-|TRBJ1-2
CASSQTRIYGYTF
TGTGCCAGCAGCCAGACCCGGATCTATGGCTACACCTTC
>many|TRBV28|TRBD2|TRBJ2-2
CASSRSGSGTGELFF
TGTGCCAGCAGTCGGAGCGGGAGTGGTACCGGGGAGCTGTTTTTT
>few|TRBV5-6|-|TRBJ1-5
CASSLNRVNQPQHF
TGTGCCAGCAGCTTGAACAGGGTCAATCAGCCCCAGCATTTT
>many|TRBV12-3/TRBV12-4|-|TRBJ1-6
CASSARGPNSPLHF
TGTGCCAGCAGCGCCCGGGGCCCCAATTCACCCCTCCACTTT